Sequencing of this TCR beta chain was carried out in a study of blood T cell repertoires in COVID-19 (dated by TCRdb to the early 2020s). In the study overall: Samples from collaborators originated in the United States, Italy and Spain and spanned both the acute and convalescent phases of COVID-19. The material from the prospective study consisted of cDNA or gDNA derived from T cells, B-cell-depleted T cells, or PBMCs. Deeply sampled blood TCRbeta repertoires from subjects exposed to, actively infected with, or recovered from COVID-19 were included in the dataset. A freely available public database, intended as a resource for researchers studying the immune response to SARS-CoV-2, is where the repertoires were released. The samples were drawn from the first 160 participants of the ongoing ImmuneRACE study and from over a thousand subjects provided by 6 global collaborators. A de-identified subject ID, COVID-19 status, age in years and sex were almost always included in the sample metadata. Where available, HLA class I and class II types were taken from metadata supplied by the sample provider and were not determined by assay-based typing. The paper as a whole reports these results and caveats: The quantity of clinical and demographic metadata differed by source and by participant and was supplied without curation.

From the cysteine through the phenylalanine, the CDR3 covers 14 amino acids. Here the CDR3 DNA is all that survives: 42 bases in frame from base 1. Trimming removed 8 bases from V and 7 bases from J, leaving 15 bases between the germline ends. CDR1 MDHEN and CDR2 SYDVKM are derived from the germline V gene. In the prospective study, participants were roughly 18 to 100 years old, resided in about two dozen geographic areas of the United States, and were enrolled through a virtual design. In the prospective study, cohorts were assigned on the basis of participant-reported clinical history obtained from a screening survey and a study questionnaire. Exposed participants were defined as having been in contact with someone with a PCR-confirmed or clinician-diagnosed COVID-19 case within 2 weeks of study entry. In the prospective study, whole blood, serum and a nasopharyngeal or oropharyngeal swab were collected from each participant by mobile phlebotomists. Prospective study participants could optionally give additional blood draws and questionnaires over an approximately two-month period. Blood samples from the prospective study were shipped frozen or at room temperature prior to DNA extraction.

TCRbeta CDR3 regions were amplified from genomic DNA using the immunoSEQ Assay, a bias-controlled multiplex PCR. Per the original workflow: The number of nucleated cells in each sample was estimated from the amplification of reference gene primers within the assay. Sequence reads were collapsed and filtered to measure the absolute abundance of every unique TCRbeta CDR3 rearrangement. For each sample, productive Simpson clonality was calculated by taking the square root of Simpson's diversity index across productive rearrangements. TCRdb mirrors the immuneACCESS table, restricted to in-frame sequences. Some clones are absent from its copies; in checked studies, under half trace to an unresolved V gene, and the reason for the others is unknown. V, J and clone size are taken as reported in that table, and D and trimming were inferred from the DNA itself. The sample profile shows some 240,000 clones; roughly 84% of them were found once. The ten largest clones capture just over 6.5% of the sample.

Of note for this clone: Its antigen is not yet known. No per-base quality is available; no much larger clone lies one base away.

The sequence derives from a woman aged 45 to 65 who had been exposed to COVID-19. Material: PBMCs or T cells enriched from blood (not recorded which). The sequence links TRBV28 to TRBJ1-6; TRBD1 is a possible D gene, resting on 5 matching bases. In nucleotides, the sequence is TGTGCCAGCCGCCCCGGGGGGGTAAATTCACCCCTCCACTTT. This yields the protein CASRPGGVNSPLHF. Where the CDR3 stops, the reference TRBV28 and TRBJ1-6 genes take over; the full variable domain is DVKVTQSSRYLVKRTGEKVFLECVQDMDHENMFWYRQDPGLGLRLIYFSYDVKMKEKGDIPEGYSVSREKKERFSLILESASTNQTSMYLCASRPGGVNSPLHFGNGTRLTVT.